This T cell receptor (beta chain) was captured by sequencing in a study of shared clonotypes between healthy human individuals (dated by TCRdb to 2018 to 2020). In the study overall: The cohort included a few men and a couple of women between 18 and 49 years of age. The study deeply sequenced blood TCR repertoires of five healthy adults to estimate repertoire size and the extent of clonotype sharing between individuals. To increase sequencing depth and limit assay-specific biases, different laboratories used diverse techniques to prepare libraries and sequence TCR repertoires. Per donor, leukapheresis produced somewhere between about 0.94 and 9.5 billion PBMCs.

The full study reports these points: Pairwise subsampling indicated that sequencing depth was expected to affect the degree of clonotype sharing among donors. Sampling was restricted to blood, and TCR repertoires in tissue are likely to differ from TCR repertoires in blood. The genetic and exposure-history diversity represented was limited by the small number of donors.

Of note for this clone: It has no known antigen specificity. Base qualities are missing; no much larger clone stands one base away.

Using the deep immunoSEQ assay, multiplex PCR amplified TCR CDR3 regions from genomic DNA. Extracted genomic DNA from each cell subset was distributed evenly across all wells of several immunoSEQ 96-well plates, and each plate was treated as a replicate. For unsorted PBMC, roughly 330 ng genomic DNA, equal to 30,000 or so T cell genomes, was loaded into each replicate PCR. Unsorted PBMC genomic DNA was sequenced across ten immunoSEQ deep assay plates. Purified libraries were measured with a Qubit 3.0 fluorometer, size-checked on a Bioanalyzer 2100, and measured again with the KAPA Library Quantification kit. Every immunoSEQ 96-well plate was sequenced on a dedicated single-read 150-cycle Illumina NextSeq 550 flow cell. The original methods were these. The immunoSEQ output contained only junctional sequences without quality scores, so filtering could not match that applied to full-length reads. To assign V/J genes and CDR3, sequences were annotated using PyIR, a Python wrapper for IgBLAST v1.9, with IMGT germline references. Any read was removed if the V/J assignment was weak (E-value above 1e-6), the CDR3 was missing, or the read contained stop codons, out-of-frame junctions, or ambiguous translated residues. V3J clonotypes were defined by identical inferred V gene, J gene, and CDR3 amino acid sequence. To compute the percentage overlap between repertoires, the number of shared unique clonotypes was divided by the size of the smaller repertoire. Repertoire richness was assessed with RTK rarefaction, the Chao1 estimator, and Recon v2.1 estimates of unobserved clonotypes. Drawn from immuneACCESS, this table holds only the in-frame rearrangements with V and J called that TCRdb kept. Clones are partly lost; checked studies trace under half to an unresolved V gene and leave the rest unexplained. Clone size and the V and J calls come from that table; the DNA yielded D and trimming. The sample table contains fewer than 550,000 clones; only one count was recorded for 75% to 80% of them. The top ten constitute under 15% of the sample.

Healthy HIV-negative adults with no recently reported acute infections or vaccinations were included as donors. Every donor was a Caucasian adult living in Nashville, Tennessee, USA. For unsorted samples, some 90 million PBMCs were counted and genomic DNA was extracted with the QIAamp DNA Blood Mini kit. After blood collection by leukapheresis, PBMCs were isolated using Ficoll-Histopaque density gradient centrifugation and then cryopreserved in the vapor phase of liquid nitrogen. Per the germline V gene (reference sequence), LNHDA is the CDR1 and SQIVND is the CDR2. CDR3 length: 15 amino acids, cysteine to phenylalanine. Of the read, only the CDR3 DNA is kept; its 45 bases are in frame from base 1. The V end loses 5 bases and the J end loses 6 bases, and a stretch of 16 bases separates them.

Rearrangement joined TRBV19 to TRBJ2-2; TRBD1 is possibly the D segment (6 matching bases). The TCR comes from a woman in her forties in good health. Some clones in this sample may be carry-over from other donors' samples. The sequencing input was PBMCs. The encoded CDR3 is CASSLGAGWAGELFF. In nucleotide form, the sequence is TGTGCCAGTAGTCTGGGGGCAGGGTGGGCCGGGGAGCTGTTTTTT.